Each of the 8 T cell receptor beta chains below was sequenced from the same sample in a study of T-cell memory formation after mild COVID-19. TCRdb reanalysed the 5' RACE reads using MiXCR and keeps one entry per CDR3 protein. In the table there are 250,000 to 350,000 distinct CDR3 sequences, 15% to 20% of which are singletons. The sample taken for sequencing was PBMCs or a T cell subset sorted from them (not recorded which). The source is a young man who had mild COVID-19 (a few samples of this study predate the infection). Cell type and time point are not known.

This clonotype was counted only a few times. The rearrangement links TRBV5-1 to TRBJ1-6; 7 bases map to TRBD1. The V gene's germline CDR1 is SGHRS and CDR2 YFSETQ. With 0 bases clipped from V and 7 bases from J, the junction kept 4 bases outside the gene matches. This CDR3 has 15 residues. CDR3 bases: TGCGCCAGCAGCTTGGGTGGGACAGACAATTCACCCCTCCACTTT. It specifies CASSLGGTDNSPLHF.

The chain is built from TRBV7-9 and TRBJ1-4; D is unclear. The CDR3 has 10 amino acids. In germline, CDR1 is SEHNR, CDR2 FQNEAQ (reference sequence). Trimming took 8 bases from V and 7 from J, leaving 5 bases between them. The CDR3 loop reads CASGGEKLFF. As DNA, the CDR3 is TGTGCCAGCGGAGGTGAAAAACTGTTTTTT.

This clonotype was counted a few times. V is TRBV7-9 and J is TRBJ2-3; either TRBD1 or TRBD2 may supply D (5 bases each). Trimming pared 3 bases from V and 4 bases from J, leaving 8 bases between. This CDR3 is 13 amino acids long. Per the germline V gene, CDR1 is SEHNR and CDR2 is FQNEAQ (reference sequence). The CDR3 DNA is TGTGCCAGCAGCTTTGTGGGACCAGATACGCAGTATTTT. Translation gives CASSFVGPDTQYF.

This clonotype was counted a few times. This chain connects TRBV12-3 or TRBV12-4 to TRBJ1-5; tentative D call: TRBD1 (5 bases). The CDR3 consists of 14 residues. V was cut by 5 bases and J by 0 bases, with 8 bases left in between. For the CDR3, the DNA is TGTGCCAGCAGTCGACAGAATAGCAATCAGCCCCAGCATTTT. Translated: CASSRQNSNQPQHF.

This chain links TRBV12-3 or TRBV12-4 with TRBJ1-4; 7 bases are a match to TRBD1. V shed 3 bases, J shed 7 bases, and the junction held 2 bases outside the gene matches. This CDR3 comprises 13 residues. This CDR3 is CASSFGTAEKLFF. The CDR3 DNA follows: TGTGCCAGCAGTTTTGGGACAGCTGAAAAACTGTTTTTT.

This clonotype was counted between two and nine times. This chain uses TRBV20-1 with TRBJ1-1; tentative D call: TRBD1 (6 bases). Germline-derived CDR1 and CDR2 are DFQATT and SNEGSKA (reference sequence). V lost 0 bases, J lost 4 bases, and 15 bases lay in between. The CDR3 loop spans 15 amino acids. CDR3 nucleotide sequence: TGCAGTGCTAGAGACCGGGGGCGGAAAGGCACTGAAGCTTTCTTT. Translated: CSARDRGRKGTEAFF.

About this clonotype: At one end, the junction sequence differs from germline, possibly due to a read error. The rearrangement uses TRBV6-6 and TRBJ1-2, with 8 bases aligning to TRBD1. This CDR3 has 12 residues. Germline-derived CDR1 and CDR2 are MNHNY and SVGAGI (reference sequence). As DNA, the CDR3 is TGTGCCAGCAGCTCCGGACAGGGATTCTCCCATTTC. Translating gives CASSSGQGFSHF.

The chain carries TRBV7-9 and TRBJ1-1; D is uncertain. V lost 5 bases, J lost 5 bases, and 12 bases lay in between. The CDR3 is 13 amino acids. Germline CDR1 SEHNR, CDR2 FQNEAQ (reference sequence). The CDR3 bases are TGTGCCAGCAGCCCCCACGAGAGGACTGAAGCTTTCTTT. Its translation: CASSPHERTEAFF.